This TCR beta chain was sequenced in a study of CD8 T cells in Susac syndrome. RNA amounts of roughly 0.45 to 1 ug underwent reverse transcription with random hexamers. MiXCR, run by TCRdb on the immunoSEQ multiplex PCR reads, gives a single entry per CDR3 protein. This table holds 65,000 to 80,000 distinct CDR3 sequences, 75% to 95% found once. CDR3 size: 15 residues. The V end was cut by 4 bases, the J end by 4 bases, with 17 bases between. Germline CDR1 reads SGHDT; CDR2 reads YYEEEE. The genes are TRBV5-6 and TRBJ1-1, with D unclear. This receptor was identified in a human donor with multiple sclerosis. The sample taken for sequencing was CD8+ T cells from PBMCs. The CDR3 here is CASSQAQLFVTEAFF. CDR3 coding DNA: TGTGCCAGCAGCCAAGCCCAGCTATTTGTCACTGAAGCTTTCTTT.